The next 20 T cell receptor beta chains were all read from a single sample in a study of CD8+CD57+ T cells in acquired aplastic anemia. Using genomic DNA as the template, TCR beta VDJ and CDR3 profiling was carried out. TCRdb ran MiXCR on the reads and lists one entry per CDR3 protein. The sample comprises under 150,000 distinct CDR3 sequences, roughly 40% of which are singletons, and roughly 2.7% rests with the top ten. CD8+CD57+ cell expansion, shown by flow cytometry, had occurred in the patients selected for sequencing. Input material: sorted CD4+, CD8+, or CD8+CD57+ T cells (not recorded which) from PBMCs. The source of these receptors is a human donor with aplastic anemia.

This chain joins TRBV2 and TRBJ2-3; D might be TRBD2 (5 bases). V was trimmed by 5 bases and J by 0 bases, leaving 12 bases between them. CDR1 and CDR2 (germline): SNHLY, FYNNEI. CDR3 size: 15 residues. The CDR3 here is CASSSAGFSTDTQYF. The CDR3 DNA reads TGTGCCAGCAGTTCGGCGGGCTTTAGCACAGATACGCAGTATTTT.

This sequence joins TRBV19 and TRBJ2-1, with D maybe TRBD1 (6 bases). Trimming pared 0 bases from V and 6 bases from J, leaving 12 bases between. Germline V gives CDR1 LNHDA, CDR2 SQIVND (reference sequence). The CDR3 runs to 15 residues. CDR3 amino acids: CASSIDYRAPNEQFF. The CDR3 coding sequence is TGTGCCAGTAGTATAGATTACAGGGCACCCAATGAGCAGTTCTTC.

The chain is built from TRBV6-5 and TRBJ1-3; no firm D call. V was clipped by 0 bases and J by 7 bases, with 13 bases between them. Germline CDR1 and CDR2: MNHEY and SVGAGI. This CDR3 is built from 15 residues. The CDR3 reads CASSYSNTPWNTIYF. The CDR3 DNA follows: TGTGCCAGCAGTTACTCGAACACGCCCTGGAACACCATATATTTT.

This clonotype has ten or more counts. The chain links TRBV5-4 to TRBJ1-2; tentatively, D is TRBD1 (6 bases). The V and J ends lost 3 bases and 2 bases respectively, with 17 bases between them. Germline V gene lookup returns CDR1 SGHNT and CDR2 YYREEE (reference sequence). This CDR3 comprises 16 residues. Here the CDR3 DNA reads TGTGCCAGCAGCTCCTCCGGGAGGGGGAACAACTATGGCTACACCTTC. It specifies CASSSSGRGNNYGYTF.

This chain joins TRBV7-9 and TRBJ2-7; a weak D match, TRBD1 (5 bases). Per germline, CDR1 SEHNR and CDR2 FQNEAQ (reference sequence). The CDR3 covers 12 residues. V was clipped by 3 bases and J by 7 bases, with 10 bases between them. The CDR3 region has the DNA TGTGCCAGCAGCTTTAGGCCAGGGGAGCAGTACTTC. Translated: CASSFRPGEQYF.

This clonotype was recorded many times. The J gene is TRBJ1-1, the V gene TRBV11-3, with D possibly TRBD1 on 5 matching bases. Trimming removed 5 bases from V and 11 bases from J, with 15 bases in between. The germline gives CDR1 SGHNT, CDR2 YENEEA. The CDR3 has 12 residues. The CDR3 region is CASSPGAGEAFF. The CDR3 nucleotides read TGTGCCAGCAGCCCCGGAGCGGGGGAGGCTTTCTTT. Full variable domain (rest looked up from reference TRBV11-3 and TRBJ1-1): EAGVVQSPRYKIIEKKQPVAFWCNPISGHNTLYWYLQNLGQGPELLIRYENEEAVDDSQLPKDRFSAERLKGVDSTLKIQPAELGDSAVYLCASSPGAGEAFFGQGTRLTVV.

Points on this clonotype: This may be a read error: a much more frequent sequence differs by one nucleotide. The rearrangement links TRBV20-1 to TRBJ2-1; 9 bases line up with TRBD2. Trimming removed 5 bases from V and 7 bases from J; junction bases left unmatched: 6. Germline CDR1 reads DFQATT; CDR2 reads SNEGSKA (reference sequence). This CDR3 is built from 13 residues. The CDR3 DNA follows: TGCAGTGCTCCTGCGGGGGGGCCGAATGAGCAGTTCTTC. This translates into CSAPAGGPNEQFF.

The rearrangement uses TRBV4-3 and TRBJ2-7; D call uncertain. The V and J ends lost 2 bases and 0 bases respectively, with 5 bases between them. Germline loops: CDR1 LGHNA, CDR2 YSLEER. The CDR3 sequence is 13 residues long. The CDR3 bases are TGCGCCAGCAGCCAAAGTCTCTCCTACGAGCAGTACTTC. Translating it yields CASSQSLSYEQYF.

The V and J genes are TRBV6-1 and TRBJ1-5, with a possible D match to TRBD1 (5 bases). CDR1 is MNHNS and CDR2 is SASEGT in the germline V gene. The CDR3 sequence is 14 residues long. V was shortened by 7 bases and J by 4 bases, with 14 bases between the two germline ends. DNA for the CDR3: TGTGCCAGCACCGGAGGGTGGGGGAATCAGCCCCAGCATTTT. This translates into CASTGGWGNQPQHF.

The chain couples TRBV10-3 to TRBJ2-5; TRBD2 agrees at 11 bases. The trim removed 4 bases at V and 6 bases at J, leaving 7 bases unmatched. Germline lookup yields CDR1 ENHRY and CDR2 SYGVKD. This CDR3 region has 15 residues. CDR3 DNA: TGTGCCATCAGTGCGACTAGCGGGGCCCTAAAGACCCAGTACTTC. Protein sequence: CAISATSGALKTQYF.

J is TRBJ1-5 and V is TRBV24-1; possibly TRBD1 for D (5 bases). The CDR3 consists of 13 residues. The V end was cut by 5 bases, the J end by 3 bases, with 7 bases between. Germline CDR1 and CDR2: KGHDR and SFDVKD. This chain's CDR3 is CATSGGYNQPQHF. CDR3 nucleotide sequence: TGTGCCACCAGTGGGGGGTACAATCAGCCCCAGCATTTT.

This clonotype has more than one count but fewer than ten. The CDR3 reads CAISEAIGKSYGYTF. The CDR3 region has the DNA TGTGCCATCAGTGAGGCGATAGGTAAAAGTTATGGCTACACCTTC. The chain combines TRBV10-3 with TRBJ1-2; unclear D gene. V gave up 2 bases and J gave up 5 bases, with 15 bases separating them. The germline gives CDR1 ENHRY, CDR2 SYGVKD. The CDR3 consists of 15 residues.

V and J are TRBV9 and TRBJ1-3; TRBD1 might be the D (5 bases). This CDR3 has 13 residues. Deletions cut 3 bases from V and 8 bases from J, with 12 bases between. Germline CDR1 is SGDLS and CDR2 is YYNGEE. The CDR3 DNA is TGTGCCAGCAGCGCCCAAACAGGAGACACCATATATTTT. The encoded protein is CASSAQTGDTIYF. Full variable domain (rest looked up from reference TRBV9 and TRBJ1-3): DSGVTQTPKHLITATGQRVTLRCSPRSGDLSVYWYQQSLDQGLQFLIQYYNGEERAKGNILERFSAQQFPDLHSELNLSSLELGDSALYFCASSAQTGDTIYFGEGSWLTVV.

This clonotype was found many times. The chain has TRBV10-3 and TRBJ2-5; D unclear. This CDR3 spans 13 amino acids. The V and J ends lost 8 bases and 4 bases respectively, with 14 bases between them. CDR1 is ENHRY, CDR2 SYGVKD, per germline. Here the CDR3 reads CAIALRLGETQYF. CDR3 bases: TGTGCCATCGCCCTTCGACTGGGAGAGACCCAGTACTTC.

The DNA for the CDR3 is TGTGCCAGCTCACCAAAAGCCTCAGGGGGGGCTTTCTTT. Its protein is CASSPKASGGAFF. The J gene is TRBJ1-1, the V gene TRBV18; 7 positions match TRBD1. Looked up from germline, CDR1 is KGHSH and CDR2 is LQKENI. V shed 2 bases, J shed 11 bases, and the junction held 8 bases outside the gene matches. This CDR3 contains 13 residues.

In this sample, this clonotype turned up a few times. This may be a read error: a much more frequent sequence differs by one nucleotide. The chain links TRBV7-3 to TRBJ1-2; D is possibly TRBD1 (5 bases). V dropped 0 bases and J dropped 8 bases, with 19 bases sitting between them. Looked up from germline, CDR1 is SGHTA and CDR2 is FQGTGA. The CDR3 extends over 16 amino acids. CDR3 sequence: CASSLTSGRGSGGYTF. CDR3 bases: TGTGCCAGCAGCTTAACGTCGGGACGGGGTTCGGGGGGCTACACCTTC.

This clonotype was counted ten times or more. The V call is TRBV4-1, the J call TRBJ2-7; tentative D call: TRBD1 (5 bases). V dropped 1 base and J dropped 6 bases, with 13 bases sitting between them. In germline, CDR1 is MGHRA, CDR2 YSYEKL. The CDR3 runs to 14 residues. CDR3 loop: CASSQVPLRGEQYF. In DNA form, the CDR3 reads TGCGCCAGCAGCCAAGTCCCTCTAAGGGGCGAGCAGTACTTC.

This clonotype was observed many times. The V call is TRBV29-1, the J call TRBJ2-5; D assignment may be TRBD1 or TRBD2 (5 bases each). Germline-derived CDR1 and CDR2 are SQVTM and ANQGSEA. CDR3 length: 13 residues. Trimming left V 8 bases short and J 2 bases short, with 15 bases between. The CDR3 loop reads CSTRDARQETQYF. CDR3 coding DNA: TGCAGCACCCGGGACGCCCGACAAGAGACCCAGTACTTC.

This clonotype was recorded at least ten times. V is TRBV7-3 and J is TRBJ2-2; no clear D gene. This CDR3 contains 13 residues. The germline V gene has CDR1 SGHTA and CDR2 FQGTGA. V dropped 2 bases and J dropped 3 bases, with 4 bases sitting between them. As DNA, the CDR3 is TGTGCCAGCAGCTTAGGGGACACCGGGGAGCTGTTTTTT. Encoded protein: CASSLGDTGELFF.

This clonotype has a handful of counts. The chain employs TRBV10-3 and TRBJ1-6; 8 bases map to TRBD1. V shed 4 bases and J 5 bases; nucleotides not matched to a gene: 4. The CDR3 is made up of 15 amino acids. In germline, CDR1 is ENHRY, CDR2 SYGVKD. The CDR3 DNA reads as TGTGCCATCAGTGCCATGACAGGGGATAATTCACCCCTCCACTTT. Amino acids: CAISAMTGDNSPLHF.